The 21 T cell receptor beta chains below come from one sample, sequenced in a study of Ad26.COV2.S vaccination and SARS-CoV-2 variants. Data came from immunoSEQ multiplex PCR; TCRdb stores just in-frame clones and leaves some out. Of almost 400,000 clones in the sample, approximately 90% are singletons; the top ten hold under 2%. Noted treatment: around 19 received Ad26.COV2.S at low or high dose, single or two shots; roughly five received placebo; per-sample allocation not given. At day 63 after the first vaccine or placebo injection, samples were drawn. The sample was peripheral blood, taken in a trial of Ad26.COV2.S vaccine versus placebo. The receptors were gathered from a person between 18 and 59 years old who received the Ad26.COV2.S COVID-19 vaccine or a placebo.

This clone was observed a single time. CDR3 region: CASSDPRRGGRNEQFF. The CDR3 DNA sequence: TGTGCCAGCAGTGACCCAAGAAGGGGGGGCAGGAATGAGCAGTTCTTC. V usage is TRBV28 and J usage is TRBJ2-1; a weak D match, TRBD2 (7 bases). Trimming stripped 5 bases from V and 7 bases from J, with 21 bases between. The length of the CDR3 is 16 residues. CDR1 and CDR2 from the germline V gene are MDHEN and SYDVKM.

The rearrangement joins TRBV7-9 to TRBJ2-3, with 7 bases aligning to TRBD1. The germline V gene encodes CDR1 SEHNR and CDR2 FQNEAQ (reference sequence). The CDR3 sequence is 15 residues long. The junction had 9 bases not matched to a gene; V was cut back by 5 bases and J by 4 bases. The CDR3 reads CASSHAQGTADTQYF. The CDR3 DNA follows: TGTGCCAGCAGCCACGCACAGGGGACCGCAGATACGCAGTATTTT.

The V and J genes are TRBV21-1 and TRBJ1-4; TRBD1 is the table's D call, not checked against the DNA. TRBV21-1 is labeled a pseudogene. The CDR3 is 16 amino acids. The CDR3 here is CASSKEGGRTNEKLFF. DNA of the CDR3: TGTGCCAGCAGCAAAGAAGGGGGCAGAACTAATGAAAAACTGTTTTTT.

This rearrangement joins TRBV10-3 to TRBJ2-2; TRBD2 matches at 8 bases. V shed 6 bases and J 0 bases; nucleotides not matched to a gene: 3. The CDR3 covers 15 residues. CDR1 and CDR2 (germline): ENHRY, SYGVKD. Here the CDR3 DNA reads TGTGCCATCAGCAGACTAGCGCCGAACACCGGGGAGCTGTTTTTT. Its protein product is CAISRLAPNTGELFF.

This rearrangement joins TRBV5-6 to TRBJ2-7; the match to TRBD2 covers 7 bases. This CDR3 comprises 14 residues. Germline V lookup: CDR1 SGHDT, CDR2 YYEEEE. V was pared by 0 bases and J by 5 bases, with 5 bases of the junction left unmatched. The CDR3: CASSLGLASDEQYF. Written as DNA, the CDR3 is TGTGCCAGCAGCTTGGGACTAGCAAGCGACGAGCAGTACTTC.

CDR3 nucleotides: TGCAGCGTATCAGTCCAGGGACGCACCGGGGAGCTGTTTTTT. Amino acid sequence: CSVSVQGRTGELFF. The gene calls are TRBV29-1 and TRBJ2-2; either TRBD1 or TRBD2 may fit D (5 bases each). The ends were cut back, 6 bases at V and 4 bases at J, with 15 bases in the middle. CDR1 and CDR2 (germline): SQVTM, ANQGSEA. CDR3 size: 14 residues.

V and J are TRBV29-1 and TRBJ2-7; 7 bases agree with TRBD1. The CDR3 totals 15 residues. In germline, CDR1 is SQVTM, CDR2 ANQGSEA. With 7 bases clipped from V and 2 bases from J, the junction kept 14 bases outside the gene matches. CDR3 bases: TGCAGCGCATTTGGGGATGGACAGGCTGCCTACGAGCAGTACTTC. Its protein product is CSAFGDGQAAYEQYF.

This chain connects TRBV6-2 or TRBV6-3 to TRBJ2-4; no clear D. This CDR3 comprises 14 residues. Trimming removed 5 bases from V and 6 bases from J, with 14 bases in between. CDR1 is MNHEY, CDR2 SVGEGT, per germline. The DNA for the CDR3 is TGTGCCAGCAGTCCCCGTAAATCCGGAAACATTCAGTACTTC. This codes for CASSPRKSGNIQYF.

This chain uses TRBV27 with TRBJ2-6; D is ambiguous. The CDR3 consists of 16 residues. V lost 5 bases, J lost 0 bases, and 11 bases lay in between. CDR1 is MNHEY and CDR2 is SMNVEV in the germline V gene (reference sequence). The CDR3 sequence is CASSLGPTSGANVLTF. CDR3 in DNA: TGTGCCAGCAGTCTAGGACCGACCTCTGGGGCCAACGTCCTGACTTTC.

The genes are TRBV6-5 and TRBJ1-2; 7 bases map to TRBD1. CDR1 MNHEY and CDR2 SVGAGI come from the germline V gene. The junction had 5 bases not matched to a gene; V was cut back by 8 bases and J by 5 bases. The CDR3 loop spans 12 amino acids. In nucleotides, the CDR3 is TGTGCCAGCTCGGACAGGCTATATGGCTACACCTTC. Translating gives CASSDRLYGYTF.

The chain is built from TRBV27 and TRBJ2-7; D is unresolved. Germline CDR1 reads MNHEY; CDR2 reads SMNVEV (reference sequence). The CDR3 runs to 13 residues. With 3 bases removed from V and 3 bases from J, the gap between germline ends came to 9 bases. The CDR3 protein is CASSFGRLYEQYF. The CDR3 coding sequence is TGTGCCAGCAGTTTTGGGCGGCTCTACGAGCAGTACTTC.

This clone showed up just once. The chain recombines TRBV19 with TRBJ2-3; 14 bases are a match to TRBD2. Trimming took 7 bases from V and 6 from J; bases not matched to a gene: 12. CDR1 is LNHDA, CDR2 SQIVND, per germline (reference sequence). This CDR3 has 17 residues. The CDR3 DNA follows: TGTGCCAGTACCCCCAGGGGACTAGCGGGAGTGTTGGATACGCAGTATTTT. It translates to CASTPRGLAGVLDTQYF.

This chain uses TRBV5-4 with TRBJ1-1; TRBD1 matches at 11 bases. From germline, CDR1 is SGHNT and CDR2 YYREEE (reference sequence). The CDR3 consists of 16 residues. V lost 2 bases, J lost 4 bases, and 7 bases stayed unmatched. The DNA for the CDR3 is TGTGCCAGCAGCTTCGGACAGGGGGCGAGGGGCACTGAAGCTTTCTTT. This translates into CASSFGQGARGTEAFF.

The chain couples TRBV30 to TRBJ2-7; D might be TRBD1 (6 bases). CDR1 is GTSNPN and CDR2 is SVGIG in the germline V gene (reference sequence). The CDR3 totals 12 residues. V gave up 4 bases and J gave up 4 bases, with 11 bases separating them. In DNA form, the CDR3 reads TGTGCCTGGACACAGGGTTCTTACGAGCAGTACTTC. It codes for CAWTQGSYEQYF.

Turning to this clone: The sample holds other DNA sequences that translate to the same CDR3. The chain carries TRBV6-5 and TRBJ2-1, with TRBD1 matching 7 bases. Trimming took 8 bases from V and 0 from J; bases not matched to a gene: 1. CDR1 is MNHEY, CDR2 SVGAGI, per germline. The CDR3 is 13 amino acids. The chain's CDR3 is CASRDSSYNEQFF. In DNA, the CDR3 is TGTGCCAGCCGGGACAGCTCCTACAATGAGCAGTTCTTC.

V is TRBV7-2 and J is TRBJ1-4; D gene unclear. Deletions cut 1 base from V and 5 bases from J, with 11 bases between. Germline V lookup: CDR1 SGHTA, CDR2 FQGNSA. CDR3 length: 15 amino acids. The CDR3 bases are TGTGCCAGCAGCTTAGATGGAGGAGGGAATGAAAAACTGTTTTTT. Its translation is CASSLDGGGNEKLFF.

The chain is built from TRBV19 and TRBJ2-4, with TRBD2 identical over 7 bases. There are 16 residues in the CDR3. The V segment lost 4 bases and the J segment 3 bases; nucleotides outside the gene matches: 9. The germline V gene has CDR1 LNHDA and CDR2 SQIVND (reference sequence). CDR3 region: CASSRRLAGGKNIQYF. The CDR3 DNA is TGTGCCAGTAGTAGGAGACTAGCCGGGGGCAAAAACATTCAGTACTTC.

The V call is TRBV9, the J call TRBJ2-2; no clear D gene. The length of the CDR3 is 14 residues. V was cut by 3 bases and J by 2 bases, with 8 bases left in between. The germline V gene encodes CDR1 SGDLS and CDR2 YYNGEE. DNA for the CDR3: TGTGCCAGCAGCGACACTGGAAACACCGGGGAGCTGTTTTTT. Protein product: CASSDTGNTGELFF.

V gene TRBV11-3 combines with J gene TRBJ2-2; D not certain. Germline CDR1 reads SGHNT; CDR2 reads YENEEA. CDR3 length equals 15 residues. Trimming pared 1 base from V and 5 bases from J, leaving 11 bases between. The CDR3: CASSLAEYGTGELFF. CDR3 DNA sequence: TGTGCCAGCAGCTTAGCCGAATATGGGACCGGGGAGCTGTTTTTT.

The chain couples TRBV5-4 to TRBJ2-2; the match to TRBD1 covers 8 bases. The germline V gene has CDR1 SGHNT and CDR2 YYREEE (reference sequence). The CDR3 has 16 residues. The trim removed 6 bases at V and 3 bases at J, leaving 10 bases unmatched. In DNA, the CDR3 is TGTGCCAGCACCTCGCCGGACAGGGCGGACACCGGGGAGCTGTTTTTT. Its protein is CASTSPDRADTGELFF.

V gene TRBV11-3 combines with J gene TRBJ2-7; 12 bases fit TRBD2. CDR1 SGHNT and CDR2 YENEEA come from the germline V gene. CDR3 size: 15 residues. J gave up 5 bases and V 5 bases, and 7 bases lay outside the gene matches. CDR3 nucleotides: TGTGCCAGCAGCCTTCGACTAGCGGGAGTAGACGAGCAGTACTTC. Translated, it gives CASSLRLAGVDEQYF.